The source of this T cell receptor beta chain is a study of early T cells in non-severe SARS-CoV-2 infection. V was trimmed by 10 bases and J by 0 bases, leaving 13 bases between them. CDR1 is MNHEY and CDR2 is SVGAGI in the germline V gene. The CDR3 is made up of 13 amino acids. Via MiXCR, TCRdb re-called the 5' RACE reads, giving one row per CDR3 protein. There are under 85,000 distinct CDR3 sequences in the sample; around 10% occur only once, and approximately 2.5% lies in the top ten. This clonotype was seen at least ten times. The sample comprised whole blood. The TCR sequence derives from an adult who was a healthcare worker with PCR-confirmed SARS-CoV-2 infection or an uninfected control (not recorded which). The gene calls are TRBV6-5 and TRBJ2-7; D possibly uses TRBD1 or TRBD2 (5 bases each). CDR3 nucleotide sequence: TGTGCCACCAGCGAGGGGAGCTCCTACGAGCAGTACTTC. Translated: CATSEGSSYEQYF.